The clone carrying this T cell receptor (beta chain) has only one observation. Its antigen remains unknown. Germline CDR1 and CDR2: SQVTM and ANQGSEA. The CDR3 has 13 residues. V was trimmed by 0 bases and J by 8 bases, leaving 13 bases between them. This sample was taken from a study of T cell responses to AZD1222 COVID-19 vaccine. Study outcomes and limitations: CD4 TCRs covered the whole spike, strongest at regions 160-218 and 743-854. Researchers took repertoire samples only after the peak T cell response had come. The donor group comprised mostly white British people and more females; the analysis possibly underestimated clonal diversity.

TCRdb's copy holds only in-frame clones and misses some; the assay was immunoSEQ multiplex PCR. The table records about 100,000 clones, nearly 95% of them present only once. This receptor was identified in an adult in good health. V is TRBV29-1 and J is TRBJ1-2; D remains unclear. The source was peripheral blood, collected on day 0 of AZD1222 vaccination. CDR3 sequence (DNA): TGCAGCGTTGAAGAACCGGCCTCGCGGGGCTACACCTTC. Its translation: CSVEEPASRGYTF.